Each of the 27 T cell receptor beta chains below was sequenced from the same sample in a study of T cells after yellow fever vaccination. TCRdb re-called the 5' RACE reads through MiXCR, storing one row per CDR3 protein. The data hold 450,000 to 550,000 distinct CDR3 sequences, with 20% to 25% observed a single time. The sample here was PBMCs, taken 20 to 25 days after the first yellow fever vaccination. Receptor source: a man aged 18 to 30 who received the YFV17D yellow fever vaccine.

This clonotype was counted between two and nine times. CDR3 sequence (DNA): TGTGCCAGCAGCCCTCGACAGGGGCACTATGGCTACACCTTC. Protein sequence: CASSPRQGHYGYTF. This chain links TRBV12-3 or TRBV12-4 with TRBJ1-2; 8 bases align to TRBD1. V was clipped by 6 bases and J by 3 bases; unmatched bases: 6. The CDR3 totals 14 residues.

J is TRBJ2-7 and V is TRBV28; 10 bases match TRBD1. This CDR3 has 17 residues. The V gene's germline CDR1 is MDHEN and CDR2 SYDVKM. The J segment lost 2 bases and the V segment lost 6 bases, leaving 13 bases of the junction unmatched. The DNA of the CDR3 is TGTGCCAGCAGCCTCCCCTCAGACAGGGGGCGAGCCTACGAGCAGTACGTC. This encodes CASSLPSDRGRAYEQYV.

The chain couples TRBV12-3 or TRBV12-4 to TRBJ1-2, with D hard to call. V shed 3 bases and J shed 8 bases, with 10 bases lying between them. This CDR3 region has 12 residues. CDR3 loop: CASSLRDKGYTF. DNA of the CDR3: TGTGCCAGCAGTTTGCGGGATAAGGGCTACACCTTC.

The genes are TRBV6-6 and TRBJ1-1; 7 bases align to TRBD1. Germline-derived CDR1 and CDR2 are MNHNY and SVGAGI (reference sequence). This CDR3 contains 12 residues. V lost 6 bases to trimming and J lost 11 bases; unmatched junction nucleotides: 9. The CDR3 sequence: CASSPGGRGAFF. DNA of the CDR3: TGTGCCAGCAGCCCTGGGGGCAGGGGGGCTTTCTTT.

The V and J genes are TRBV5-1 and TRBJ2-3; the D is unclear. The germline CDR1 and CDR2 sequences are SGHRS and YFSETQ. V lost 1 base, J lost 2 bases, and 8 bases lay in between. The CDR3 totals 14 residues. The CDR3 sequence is CASSLRVLTDTQYF. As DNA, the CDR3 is TGCGCCAGCAGCTTGCGGGTCCTCACAGATACGCAGTATTTT.

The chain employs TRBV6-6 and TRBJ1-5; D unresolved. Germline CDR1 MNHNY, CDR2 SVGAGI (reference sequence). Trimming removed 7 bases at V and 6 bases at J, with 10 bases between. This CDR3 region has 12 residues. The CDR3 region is CASTLYGQPQHF. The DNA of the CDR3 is TGTGCCAGCACCTTGTATGGTCAGCCCCAGCATTTT.

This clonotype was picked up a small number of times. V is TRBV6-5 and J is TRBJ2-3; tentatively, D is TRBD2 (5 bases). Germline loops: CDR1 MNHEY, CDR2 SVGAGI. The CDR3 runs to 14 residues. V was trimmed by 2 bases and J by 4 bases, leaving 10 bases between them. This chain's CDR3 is CASSYREMADTQYF. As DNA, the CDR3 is TGTGCCAGCAGTTACAGGGAGATGGCAGATACGCAGTATTTT.

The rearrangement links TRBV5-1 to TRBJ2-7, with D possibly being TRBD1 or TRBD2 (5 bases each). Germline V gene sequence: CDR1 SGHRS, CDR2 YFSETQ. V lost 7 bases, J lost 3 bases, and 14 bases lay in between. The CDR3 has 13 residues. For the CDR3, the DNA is TGCGCCAGCCGCCCAGGGACCCGCTACGAGCAGTACTTC. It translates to CASRPGTRYEQYF. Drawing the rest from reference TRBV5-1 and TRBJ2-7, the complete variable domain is KAGVTQTPRYLIKTRGQQVTLSCSPISGHRSVSWYQQTPGQGLQFLFEYFSETQRNKGNFPGRFSGRQFSNSRSEMNVSTLELGDSALYLCASRPGTRYEQYFGPGTRLTVT.

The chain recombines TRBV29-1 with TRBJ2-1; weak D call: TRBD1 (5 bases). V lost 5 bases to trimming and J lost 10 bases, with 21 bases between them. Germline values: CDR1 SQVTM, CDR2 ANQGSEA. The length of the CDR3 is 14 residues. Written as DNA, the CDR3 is TGCAGCGTTCCGACAGCACCTACAATGTTCGAGCAGTTCTTC. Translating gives CSVPTAPTMFEQFF.

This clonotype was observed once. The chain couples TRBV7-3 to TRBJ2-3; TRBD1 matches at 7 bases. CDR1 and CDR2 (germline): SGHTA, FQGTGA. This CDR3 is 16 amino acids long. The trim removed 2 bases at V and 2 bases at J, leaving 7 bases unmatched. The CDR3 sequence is CASSLGQGDFTDTQYF. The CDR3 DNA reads TGTGCCAGCAGCTTAGGTCAGGGGGATTTCACAGATACGCAGTATTTT. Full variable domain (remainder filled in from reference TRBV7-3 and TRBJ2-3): GAGVSQTPSNKVTEKGKYVELRCDPISGHTALYWYRQSLGQGPEFLIYFQGTGAADDSGLPNDRFFAVRPEGSVSTLKIQRTERGDSAVYLCASSLGQGDFTDTQYFGPGTRLTVL.

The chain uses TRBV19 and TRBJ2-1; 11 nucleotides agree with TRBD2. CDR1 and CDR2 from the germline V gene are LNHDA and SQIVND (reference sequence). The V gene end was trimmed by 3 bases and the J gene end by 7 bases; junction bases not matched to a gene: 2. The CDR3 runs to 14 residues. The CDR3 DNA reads TGTGCCAGTAGTATGACTAGCGGGGATAATGAGCAGTTCTTC. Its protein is CASSMTSGDNEQFF.

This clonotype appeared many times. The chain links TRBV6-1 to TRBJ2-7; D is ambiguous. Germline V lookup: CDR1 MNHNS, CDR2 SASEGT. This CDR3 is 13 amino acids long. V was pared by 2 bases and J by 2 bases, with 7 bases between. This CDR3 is CASSEMHPYEQYF. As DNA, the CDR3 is TGTGCCAGCAGTGAAATGCACCCCTACGAGCAGTACTTC.

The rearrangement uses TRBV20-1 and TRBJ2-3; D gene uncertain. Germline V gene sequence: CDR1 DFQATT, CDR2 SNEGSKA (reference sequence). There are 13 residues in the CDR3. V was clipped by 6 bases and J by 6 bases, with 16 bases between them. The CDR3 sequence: CSAGPPGADTQYF. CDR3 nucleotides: TGCAGTGCAGGACCCCCGGGCGCCGATACGCAGTATTTT.

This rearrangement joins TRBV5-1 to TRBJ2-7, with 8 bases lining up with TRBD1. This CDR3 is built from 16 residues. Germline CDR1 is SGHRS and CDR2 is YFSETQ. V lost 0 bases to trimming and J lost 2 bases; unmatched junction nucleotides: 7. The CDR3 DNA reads TGCGCCAGCAGCTTGGCCGGGGGACAGGTAGCCTACGAGCAGTACTTC. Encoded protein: CASSLAGGQVAYEQYF.

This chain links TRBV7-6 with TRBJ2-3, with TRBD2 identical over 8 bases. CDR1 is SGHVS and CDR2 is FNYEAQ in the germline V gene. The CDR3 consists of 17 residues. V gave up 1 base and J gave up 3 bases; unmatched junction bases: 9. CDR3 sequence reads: CASSLDPPSGGTDTQYF. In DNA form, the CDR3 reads TGTGCCAGCAGCTTAGACCCCCCAAGCGGGGGTACAGATACGCAGTATTTT.

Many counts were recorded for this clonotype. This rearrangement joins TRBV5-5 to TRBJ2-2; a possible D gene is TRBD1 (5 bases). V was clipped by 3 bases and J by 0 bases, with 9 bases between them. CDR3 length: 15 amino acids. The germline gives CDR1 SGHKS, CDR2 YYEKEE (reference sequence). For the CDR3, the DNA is TGTGCCAGCAGCTCCAGGGAATCGAACACCGGGGAGCTGTTTTTT. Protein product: CASSSRESNTGELFF.

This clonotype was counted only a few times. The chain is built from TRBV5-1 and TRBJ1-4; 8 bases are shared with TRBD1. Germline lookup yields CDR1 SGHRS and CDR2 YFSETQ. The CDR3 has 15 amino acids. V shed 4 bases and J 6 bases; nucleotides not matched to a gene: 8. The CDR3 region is CASSRVTGEDEKLFF. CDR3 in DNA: TGCGCCAGCAGCCGGGTGACAGGGGAGGATGAAAAACTGTTTTTT.

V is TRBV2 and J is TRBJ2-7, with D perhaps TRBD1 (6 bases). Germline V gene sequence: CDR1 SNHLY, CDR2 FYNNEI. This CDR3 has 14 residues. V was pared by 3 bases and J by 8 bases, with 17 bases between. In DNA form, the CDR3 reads TGTGCCAGCAGTGATGTGGGGGCCGGCTTGAAGCAGTACTTC. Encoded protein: CASSDVGAGLKQYF.

The CDR3 bases are TGCGCCAGCAGCCCCATACCCAGCCCCGATCAGCCCCAGCATTTT. It codes for CASSPIPSPDQPQHF. The genes are TRBV5-1 and TRBJ1-5; D call uncertain. Germline V gene sequence: CDR1 SGHRS, CDR2 YFSETQ. Trimming took off 4 bases at V and 5 bases at J, with 16 bases between the two ends. CDR3 length equals 15 residues.

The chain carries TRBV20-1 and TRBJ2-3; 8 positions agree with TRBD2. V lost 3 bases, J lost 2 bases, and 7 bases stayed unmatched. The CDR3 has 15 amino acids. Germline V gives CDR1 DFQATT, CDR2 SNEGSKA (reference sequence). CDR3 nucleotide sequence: TGCAGTGCTAGGATAGCGGGGCTGCTCACAGATACGCAGTATTTT. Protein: CSARIAGLLTDTQYF.

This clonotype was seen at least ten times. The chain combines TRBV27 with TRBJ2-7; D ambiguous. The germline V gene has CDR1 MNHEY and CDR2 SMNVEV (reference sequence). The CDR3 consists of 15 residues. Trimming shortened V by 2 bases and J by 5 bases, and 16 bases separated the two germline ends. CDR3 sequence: CASSLIGPVFHEQYF. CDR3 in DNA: TGTGCCAGCAGTTTAATCGGACCAGTTTTCCACGAGCAGTACTTC.

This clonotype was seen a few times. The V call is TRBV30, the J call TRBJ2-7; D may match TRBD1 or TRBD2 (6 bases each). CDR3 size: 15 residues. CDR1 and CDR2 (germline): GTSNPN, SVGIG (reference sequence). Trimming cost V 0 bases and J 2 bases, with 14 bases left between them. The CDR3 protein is CAWSVLSGAAYEQYF. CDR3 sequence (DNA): TGTGCCTGGAGTGTCTTGTCGGGGGCCGCCTACGAGCAGTACTTC.

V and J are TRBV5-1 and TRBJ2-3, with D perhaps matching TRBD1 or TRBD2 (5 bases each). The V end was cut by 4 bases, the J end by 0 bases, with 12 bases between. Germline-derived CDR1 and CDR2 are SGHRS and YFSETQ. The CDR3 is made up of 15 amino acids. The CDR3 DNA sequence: TGCGCCAGCAGCGGGACGCCTTCTAGCACAGATACGCAGTATTTT. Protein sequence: CASSGTPSSTDTQYF.

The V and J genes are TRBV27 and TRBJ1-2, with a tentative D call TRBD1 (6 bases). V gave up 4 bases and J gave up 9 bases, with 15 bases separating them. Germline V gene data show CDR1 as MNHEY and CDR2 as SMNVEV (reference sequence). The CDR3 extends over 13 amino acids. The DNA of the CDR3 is TGTGCCAGCAGTTCTTCAACAGGGACCAGCTACACCTTC. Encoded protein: CASSSSTGTSYTF.

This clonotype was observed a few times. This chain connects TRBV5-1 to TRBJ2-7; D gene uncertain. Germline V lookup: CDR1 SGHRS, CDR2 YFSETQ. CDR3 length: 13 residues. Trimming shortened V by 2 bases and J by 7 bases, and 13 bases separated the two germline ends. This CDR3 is CASSLRTDGEQYF. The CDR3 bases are TGCGCCAGCAGCTTAAGAACAGACGGGGAGCAGTACTTC.

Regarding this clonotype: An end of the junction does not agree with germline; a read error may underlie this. The CDR3 DNA sequence: TGCAACGTTGAAGGGGGGGCGGGCCGCTCGTACGAGCAGTACTTC. Its protein product is CNVEGGAGRSYEQYF. The rearrangement links TRBV29-1 to TRBJ2-7; possibly TRBD2 for D (7 bases). The CDR3 totals 15 residues. Germline-derived CDR1 and CDR2 are SQVTM and ANQGSEA.

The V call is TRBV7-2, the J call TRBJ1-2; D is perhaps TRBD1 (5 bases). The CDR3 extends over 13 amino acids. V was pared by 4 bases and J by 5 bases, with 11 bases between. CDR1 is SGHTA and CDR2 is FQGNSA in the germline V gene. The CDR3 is CASSSNRLYGYTF. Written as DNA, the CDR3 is TGTGCCAGCAGCTCGAACAGGTTGTATGGCTACACCTTC. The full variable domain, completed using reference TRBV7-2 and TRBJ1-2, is GAGVSQSPSNKVTEKGKDVELRCDPISGHTALYWYRQSLGQGLEFLIYFQGNSAPDKSGLPSDRFSAERTGGSVSTLTIQRTQQEDSAVYLCASSSNRLYGYTFGSGTRLTVV.